The clone carrying this T cell receptor (beta chain) was seen a handful of times. Its antigen is not identified. CDR1 and CDR2 from the germline V gene are DFQATT and SNEGSKA (reference sequence). Deletions cut 1 base from V and 8 bases from J, with 6 bases between. This CDR3 is built from 11 residues. This sample stems from a study of regulatory T cells in long-lasting Graves disease. Broader study findings: Shared public clonotypes totalled around 2,900 in persistent patients, compared with roughly 970 in new patients.

TCR beta libraries were built with iRepertoire HTBI primers and Arm-PCR of CDR3 regions. TCRdb itself ran the multiplex PCR reads through MiXCR, one entry per CDR3 protein. The sample contains under 300,000 distinct CDR3 sequences, 20% to 25% of which appear only once. Specified time point: newly diagnosed GD, antithyroid drugs for less than 3 months. PBMC RNA served as the TCR library source. The rearrangement uses TRBV20-1 and TRBJ1-3; D not certain. The TCR was taken from a female donor with Graves disease. Source: peripheral blood mononuclear cells (PBMCs), taken at new diagnosis, from a patient treated with antithyroid drugs. The CDR3 spells CSARGGDTIYF. CDR3 in DNA: TGCAGTGCTAGAGGTGGGGACACCATATATTTT.